A single sample is the source of the 20 T cell receptor beta chains below, sequenced in a study of CXCR3-negative and CXCR3-positive naive CD8 T cells. The antigens of these receptors remain unknown. Notes on the study in general: TRB CDR3s of CXCR3-positive naive cells were more hydrophobic than those of CXCR3-negative naive cells.

UMI-labeled TRB cDNA libraries were prepared by 5' RACE. TCRdb reprocessed the 5' RACE reads, with one entry per CDR3 protein and no DNA. The data include about 98,000 distinct CDR3 sequences; the top ten clones carry 1.1%. Sequencing used naive CXCR3+ CD8+ T cells from blood. The subset is: CD45RO-CCR7+CD27+CD95- naive CD8+ T cells expressing CXCR3 (TNR3+). The receptors shown here come from a human donor in good health. Some clones in this sample may be carry-over from other donors' samples.

The CDR3 loop is CASSLDRGTDTQYF. The gene calls are TRBV7-8 and TRBJ2-3; there is no DNA to check the TCRdb D call of TRBD1. The germline CDR1 and CDR2 sequences are SGHVS and FQNEAQ. The CDR3 is 14 residues long.

The rearrangement joins TRBV14 to TRBJ1-1; TCRdb gives TRBD1 as the D gene, but with no DNA this cannot be confirmed. From germline, CDR1 is SGHDN and CDR2 FVKESK. This CDR3 spans 13 amino acids. The CDR3 loop is CASRPTVNTEAFF.

V is TRBV28 and J is TRBJ2-1; TCRdb's assignment of TRBD1 cannot be checked, as there is no DNA. Germline lookup yields CDR1 MDHEN and CDR2 SYDVKM. The CDR3 runs 18 residues. CDR3: CASSPWEKQTSSYNEQSF.

The rearrangement links TRBV4-3 to TRBJ2-3; TCRdb gives TRBD2 as the D gene, but with no DNA this cannot be confirmed. The CDR3 consists of 19 residues. Germline V CDR1 and CDR2: LGHNA, YSLEER. CDR3 in amino acids: CASSQDGDWLRRFTDTQYF.

This chain connects TRBV14 to TRBJ2-7; there is no DNA to check the TCRdb D call of TRBD1. The CDR3 runs to 16 residues. Germline loops: CDR1 SGHDN, CDR2 FVKESK. CDR3: CASSQDMGGALYEQYF.

The rearrangement uses TRBV7-2 and TRBJ2-3; the D call from TCRdb, TRBD1, cannot be confirmed without DNA. Germline CDR1 is SGHTA and CDR2 is FQGNSA. The CDR3 has 15 amino acids. Here the CDR3 reads CASSPWDRGTDTQYF.

The rearrangement links TRBV29-1 to TRBJ2-5; TCRdb indicates TRBD1, and absent DNA this call remains unverified. CDR1 SQVTM and CDR2 ANQGSEA come from the germline V gene. CDR3 length equals 17 residues. The CDR3 sequence is CSVEAGQGLTLQETQYF.

V gene TRBV7-3 combines with J gene TRBJ2-1. The CDR3 length is 13 residues. Germline values: CDR1 SGHTA, CDR2 FQGTGA. CDR3 loop: CASSPTSGNEQFF. Full variable domain (missing parts from reference TRBV7-3 and TRBJ2-1): GAGVSQTPSNKVTEKGKYVELRCDPISGHTALYWYRQSLGQGPEFLIYFQGTGAADDSGLPNDRFFAVRPEGSVSTLKIQRTERGDSAVYLCASSPTSGNEQFFGPGTRLTVL.

J is TRBJ1-2 and V is TRBV12-3 or TRBV12-4; TCRdb's D gene call, TRBD1, goes unchecked for lack of DNA. The CDR3 spans 17 residues. CDR3 region: CASSFFLAGGMNYGYTF.

The CDR3 is CASGLYNRRQGEQFF. This chain joins TRBV12-5 and TRBJ2-1; no DNA is available, so the TRBD1 call from TCRdb remains unchecked. This CDR3 has 15 residues. Germline CDR1 reads LGHNT; CDR2 reads FRNRAP.

This rearrangement joins TRBV11-2 to TRBJ2-5; no DNA is available, so the TRBD1 call from TCRdb remains unchecked. The CDR3 consists of 16 residues. Per the germline V gene, CDR1 is SGHAT and CDR2 is FQNNGV. CDR3 protein: CASSRPIGGIEETQYF.

This sequence joins TRBV7-8 and TRBJ2-2; without DNA, the TCRdb call of TRBD1 cannot be checked. CDR1 is SGHVS, CDR2 FQNEAQ, per germline. The length of the CDR3 is 15 residues. The CDR3 sequence: CASSLAGGRAGELFF.

The CDR3 is CATRGGAFNEQFF. This chain joins TRBV7-6 and TRBJ2-1; without DNA, the TCRdb call of TRBD1 cannot be checked. Looked up from germline, CDR1 is SGHVS and CDR2 is FNYEAQ. CDR3 length equals 13 residues.

The chain uses TRBV28 and TRBJ1-1; the D gene TCRdb calls, TRBD1, cannot be checked with no DNA. This CDR3 region has 16 residues. Germline V gene lookup returns CDR1 MDHEN and CDR2 SYDVKM. The CDR3 is CASSLYQGGTNTEAFF.

This chain links TRBV5-1 with TRBJ2-1. Germline V gene sequence: CDR1 SGHRS, CDR2 YFSETQ. This CDR3 is 15 amino acids long. CDR3 sequence: CASSFETPSYNERFF.

The V and J genes are TRBV5-1 and TRBJ1-2. CDR1 is SGHRS, CDR2 YFSETQ, per germline. The CDR3 consists of 14 residues. The CDR3 sequence is CASSFTGGNYGYTF.

The CDR3 protein is CASRGLAGATTDTQYF. The J gene is TRBJ2-3, the V gene TRBV12-3 or TRBV12-4; the TCRdb call, TRBD2, lacks DNA for checking. This CDR3 contains 16 residues.

The rearrangement links TRBV12-3 or TRBV12-4 to TRBJ2-5. The CDR3 is 13 amino acids. The chain's CDR3 is CASSLAKQETQYF.

The rearrangement joins TRBV29-1 to TRBJ2-7; TCRdb proposes TRBD1, but this gene call is untestable without DNA. This CDR3 region has 14 residues. Looked up from germline, CDR1 is SQVTM and CDR2 is ANQGSEA. The CDR3 protein is CSVEPPGQGYEQYF.

The chain employs TRBV29-1 and TRBJ2-7; TCRdb's D call of TRBD1 is untestable without DNA. Germline CDR1 reads SQVTM; CDR2 reads ANQGSEA. The CDR3 sequence is 12 residues long. CDR3 protein: CSVVRGLYEQYF.